This TCR beta chain was captured in a study of Tregs in tolerant kidney transplant recipients. The wider study: Mixed chimerism was transient after nonmyeloablative marrow transplants from related graft donors. Whole-study findings and limits: Nucleotide sequences could not be compared across some patients' samples due to primer changes. Findings come from small patient numbers and require larger validation.

The CDR3 is made up of 15 amino acids. CDR1 is LNHDA and CDR2 is SQIVND in the germline V gene (reference sequence). V shed 1 base and J 3 bases; nucleotides not matched to a gene: 4. Unstimulated Tregs (CD4+CD25+CD127-) and CD4+CD25- non-Tregs were sorted from PBMCs. Concerning this clone itself: Its antigen remains unknown.

Using immunoSEQ multiplex PCR, the repertoire was profiled, and TCRdb retains in-frame clones only, with some absent. The repertoire holds roughly 80,000 clones, roughly 98% seen once, with approximately 0.52% in the top ten. Sequencing was performed on CD4+ T cells from blood, taken before the transplant. This sequence originates from a human donor who received a combined kidney and bone marrow transplant. The V and J genes are TRBV19 and TRBJ2-3; 7 bases agree with TRBD2. CDR3 nucleotides: TGTGCCAGTAGTATAGGACTAGCCATGACAGATACGCAGTATTTT. Translated, it gives CASSIGLAMTDTQYF. The full variable domain, its missing parts supplied by reference TRBV19 and TRBJ2-3, is DGGITQSPKYLFRKEGQNVTLSCEQNLNHDAMYWYRQDPGQGLRLIYYSQIVNDFQKGDIAEGYSVSREKKESFPLTVTSAQKNPTAFYLCASSIGLAMTDTQYFGPGTRLTVL.